This T cell receptor (beta chain) originates from a study of T cell responses to AZD1222 COVID-19 vaccine. Study as a whole: The study pooled second doses at about 4 or about 12 weeks. Study findings and constraints: Two AZD1222 administrations were followed by greater Spike-specific TCR breadth and depth. The number of AZD1222 recipients seropositive at baseline was only 6 or 7.

Using immunoSEQ multiplex PCR, the repertoire was profiled, and TCRdb retains in-frame clones only, with some absent. The sample yields 130,000 to 150,000 clones, roughly 90% seen once. Note on this clone: Its antigen is unidentified.

The CDR3 extends over 11 amino acids. V lost 3 bases and J 8 bases, leaving 7 bases between the germline ends. Germline values: CDR1 ENHRY, CDR2 SYGVKD. The sequence was obtained from an adult in good health. The V call is TRBV10-3, the J call TRBJ1-2, with D unclear. Sequencing used peripheral blood, obtained on day 0 of AZD1222 vaccination. CDR3 DNA sequence: TGTGCCATCAGTGACGCGTCGGGCTACACCTTC. This translates into CAISDASGYTF.